One T cell receptor beta chain is described in this entry. Per the study methods: For nucleated cells, counts were estimated from reference gene primer amplification. TCRdb keeps only in-frame clones here, not all; method: immunoSEQ multiplex PCR. The D gene and trimming were derived from the DNA, and the V and J assignments and clone size from that table. The sample holds approximately 260,000 clones, 82% seen once. This record belongs to a study of blood T cell repertoires in COVID-19. About the study: T cells, B-cell-depleted T cells, or PBMCs supplied cDNA or gDNA.

The ends lost 2 bases at V and 8 bases at J; junction bases unmatched: 7. CDR3 size: 14 residues. CDR1 is SNHLY, CDR2 FYNNEI, per germline. The receptor was derived from a woman over 75 with active or convalescent COVID-19. V gene TRBV2 combines with J gene TRBJ1-2; 8 bases fit TRBD1. The sequencing input was peripheral blood. The CDR3 DNA reads as TGTGCCAGCAGTGAAAGAGGGACAGGCGGCGGCTACACCTTC. It translates to CASSERGTGGGYTF.